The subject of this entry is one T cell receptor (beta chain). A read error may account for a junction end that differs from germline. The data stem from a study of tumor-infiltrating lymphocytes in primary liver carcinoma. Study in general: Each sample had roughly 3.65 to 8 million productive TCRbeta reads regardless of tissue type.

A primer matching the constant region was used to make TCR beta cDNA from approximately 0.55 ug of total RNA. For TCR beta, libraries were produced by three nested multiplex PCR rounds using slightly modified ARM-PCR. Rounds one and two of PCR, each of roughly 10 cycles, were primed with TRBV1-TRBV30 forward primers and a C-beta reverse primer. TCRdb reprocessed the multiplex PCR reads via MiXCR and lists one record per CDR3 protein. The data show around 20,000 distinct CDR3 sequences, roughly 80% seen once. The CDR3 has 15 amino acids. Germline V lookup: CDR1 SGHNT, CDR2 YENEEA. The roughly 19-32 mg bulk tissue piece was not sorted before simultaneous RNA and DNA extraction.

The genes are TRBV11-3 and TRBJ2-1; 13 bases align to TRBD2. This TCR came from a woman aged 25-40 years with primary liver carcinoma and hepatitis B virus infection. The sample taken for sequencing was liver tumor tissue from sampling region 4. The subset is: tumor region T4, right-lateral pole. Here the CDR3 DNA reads TGTGCCAGCAGCCAACTAGCGGGGGGGCGGTATGAGCTGTTCTTC. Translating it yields CASSQLAGGRYELFF.